The rows below give T cell receptor beta chains drawn from one sample of a study of response to subunit inactivated influenza vaccine. TCRdb reprocessed the RT-PCR reads with MiXCR, giving one entry per CDR3 protein. The top ten clones hold approximately 1.9% of a sample with hundreds of thousands of distinct CDR3 sequences, around 25% of them seen once. Sequences were derived from CD4+ T cells sorted from PBMCs, sampled roughly 5 days after vaccination. The receptor source for this set is a man aged 45 to 65 who received an inactivated influenza vaccine. Both conserved end residues are part of each CDR3. The D gene is left open where the match is weak. A clone size is listed for some rows: how often the clone was seen (once, few, many), or a class if it is expanded.

size,V,J,D,CDR3,DNA
.,TRBV2,TRBJ2-2,TRBD2,CTRRGGRRIIANTGELFF,TGTACCCGCCGGGGGGGCAGGCGAATAATCGCGAACACCGGGGAGCTGTTTTTT
few,TRBV20-1,TRBJ2-3,TRBD2,CSAHTGTSGSADTQYF,TGCAGTGCTCATACCGGGACTAGCGGAAGTGCAGATACGCAGTATTTT
few,TRBV4-2,TRBJ2-7,TRBD2,CASSQAGGATYEQYF,TGTGCCAGCAGCCAAGCCGGGGGGGCGACCTACGAGCAGTACTTC
few,TRBV14,TRBJ1-1,.,CASSQDLGAEAFF,TGTGCCAGCAGCCAAGATTTGGGGGCTGAAGCTTTCTTT
.,TRBV10-3,TRBJ2-5,TRBD2,CAIAGDLETQYF,TGTGCCATCGCGGGGGACTTGGAGACCCAGTACTTC
.,TRBV9,TRBJ1-1,TRBD1,CASSRTGQGYTEAFF,TGTGCCAGCAGTCGAACGGGACAGGGATACACTGAAGCTTTCTTT
.,TRBV2,TRBJ2-1,.,CASSVDLPEQFF,TGTGCCAGCAGCGTCGACTTACCCGAGCAGTTCTTC
.,TRBV7-2,TRBJ2-5,.,CASSLVGAGRETQYF,TGTGCCAGCAGCTTAGTGGGGGCGGGACGAGAGACCCAGTACTTC
few,TRBV24-1,TRBJ2-1,.,CATSDFGRTQFF,TGTGCCACCAGTGATTTCGGACGAACACAGTTCTTC
.,TRBV20-1,TRBJ2-7,TRBD2,CRATRTSGRYEQYF,TGCAGAGCGACCCGGACTAGCGGGAGATACGAGCAGTACTTC
.,TRBV9,TRBJ1-4,TRBD1,CASSVEGTGGEKLFF,TGTGCCAGCAGCGTAGAGGGGACAGGGGGTGAAAAACTGTTTTTT
few,TRBV5-6,TRBJ1-1,.,CASSLARGGTEAFF,TGTGCCAGCAGCTTGGCCCGAGGGGGCACTGAAGCTTTCTTT
few,TRBV7-2,TRBJ1-3,.,CASSLGSRELLIF,TGTGCCAGCAGCTTAGGTTCGAGGGAGCTTCTGATTTTT
.,TRBV2,TRBJ2-1,.,CASTGENNEQFF,TGTGCCAGCACTGGGGAGAACAATGAGCAGTTCTTC
few,TRBV15,TRBJ2-1,TRBD2,CATSRVSGVYNEQFF,TGTGCCACCAGCAGAGTTAGCGGGGTCTACAATGAGCAGTTCTTC
many,TRBV28,TRBJ2-5,.,CASSFAGMLRSLETQYF,TGTGCCAGCAGTTTTGCAGGGATGCTGCGGTCCTTGGAGACCCAGTACTTC
.,TRBV6-1,TRBJ2-7,.,CASSRDRFNEQYF,TGTGCCAGCAGTCGTGACAGGTTCAACGAGCAGTACTTC
few,TRBV20-1,TRBJ1-4,.,CSARARGRNEKLFF,TGCAGTGCTAGAGCCCGAGGGAGGAATGAAAAACTGTTTTTT
.,TRBV11-3,TRBJ2-7,TRBD2,CASSLDRAGGLNEQYF,TGTGCCAGCAGCTTAGATCGAGCGGGAGGTTTAAACGAGCAGTACTTC
many,TRBV7-2,TRBJ1-6,.,CASSLRGRVNNSPLHF,TGTGCCAGCAGCTTAAGAGGACGGGTCAATAATTCACCCCTCCACTTT
.,TRBV12-3/TRBV12-4,TRBJ2-1,TRBD2,CASSRGLAGDRNEQFF,TGTGCCAGCAGCCGTGGACTAGCGGGAGATAGGAATGAGCAGTTCTTC
.,TRBV15,TRBJ2-2,.,CATSRNRQNTGELFF,TGTGCCACCAGCAGAAATCGACAGAACACCGGGGAGCTGTTTTTT
few,TRBV3-1,TRBJ2-3,.,CASSLLRTASGTDTQYF,TGTGCCAGCAGCCTATTAAGGACGGCTTCGGGGACAGATACGCAGTATTTT
.,TRBV2,TRBJ2-3,TRBD2,CASSEVGAGVGDTQYF,TGTGCCAGCAGTGAAGTCGGAGCGGGAGTGGGAGATACGCAGTATTTT
few,TRBV4-3,TRBJ1-3,.,CASSQESSSGNTIYF,TGCGCCAGCAGCCAAGAATCTTCCTCTGGAAACACCATATATTTT
few,TRBV20-1,TRBJ2-5,TRBD2,CSASGGAAETQYF,TGCAGTGCTAGCGGGGGGGCCGCGGAGACCCAGTACTTC
many,TRBV5-1,TRBJ2-2,.,CASSWSGVSISGELFF,TGCGCCAGCAGCTGGAGTGGGGTCTCTATCTCCGGGGAGCTGTTTTTT
.,TRBV7-9,TRBJ2-3,TRBD1,CASSRRQGGADTQYF,TGTGCCAGCAGCCGAAGACAGGGGGGGGCAGATACGCAGTATTTT
.,TRBV7-8,TRBJ2-2,TRBD1,CASRLQGANTGELFF,TGTGCCAGCAGGCTTCAGGGGGCGAACACCGGGGAGCTGTTTTTT
few,TRBV29-1,TRBJ2-4,.,CSAGKGNIQYF,TGCAGCGCCGGGAAGGGGAACATTCAGTACTTC
.,TRBV7-5,TRBJ2-1,.,CISVPETLPQPYNEQFF,.
few,TRBV5-1,TRBJ1-6,.,CASKRREDNSPLHF,TGCGCCAGCAAGCGCAGGGAGGATAATTCACCCCTCCACTTT
many,TRBV6-1,TRBJ1-1,.,CASRQRESYYRAFF,TGTGCCAGCAGACAAAGGGAGTCCTACTATAGGGCTTTCTTT
.,TRBV7-3,TRBJ2-1,TRBD2,CASSLTGLAGGNEQFF,TGTGCCAGCAGCTTAACGGGTCTAGCGGGAGGCAATGAGCAGTTCTTC